This TCR beta chain was found in a study of blood T cell repertoires in COVID-19. The overall study: Material from acute and convalescent COVID-19 was sourced from the United States, Italy and Spain.

Germline V CDR1 and CDR2: SGHRS, YFSETQ. The junction had 3 bases not matched to a gene; V was cut back by 4 bases and J by 4 bases. This CDR3 is 14 amino acids long. Clones were read by immunoSEQ multiplex PCR, and TCRdb kept only the in-frame ones, dropping some. The sample lists 88,000 or so clones; 75% to 90% were seen once. Sequencing input: peripheral blood. This chain links TRBV5-1 with TRBJ1-3; 9 nucleotides match TRBD1. This TCR was recovered from a man between 60 and 75 years old with acute or convalescent COVID-19. CDR3 protein: CASSLGQGGNTIYF. DNA of the CDR3: TGCGCCAGCAGCCTGGGACAGGGAGGAAACACCATATATTTT.